The TCR beta chain described here comes from a study of T cells in Graves' hyperthyroidism and ophthalmopathy. The V end lost 5 bases, the J end lost 0 bases, and 10 bases lay between the germline ends. Germline CDR1 reads MNHEY; CDR2 reads SVGEGT. CDR3 length equals 14 residues. Graves' hyperthyroidism was deemed stable absent ophthalmopathy progression within 18 months. Amplification targeted TCR beta CDR3 regions from RNA transcripts. Primed by the HTBI set, a first-round RT-PCR was run on the TCR CDR3. In TCRdb, the multiplex PCR reads were re-called with MiXCR into one record per CDR3 protein. The sample lists about 110,000 distinct CDR3 sequences, about 16% seen once, with less than 50% in the top ten.

The chain combines TRBV6-2 or TRBV6-3 with TRBJ1-1, with D tentatively TRBD1 (6 bases). The sample consisted of blood. This TCR derives from a woman aged 50 to 65 with Graves' hyperthyroidism. The CDR3 DNA follows: TGTGCCAGCAGTCCGGACAGAATGAACACTGAAGCTTTCTTT. Protein product: CASSPDRMNTEAFF.